This T cell receptor beta chain was captured by sequencing in a study of T-cell memory formation after mild COVID-19. The CDR3 runs to 14 residues. Germline V gene lookup returns CDR1 SGHDN and CDR2 FVKESK. V shed 5 bases and J 6 bases; nucleotides not matched to a gene: 7. Via MiXCR, TCRdb re-called the 5' RACE reads, giving one row per CDR3 protein. The sample carries 400,000 to 450,000 distinct CDR3 sequences, roughly 17% recorded once. Sequencing used PBMCs or a T cell subset sorted from them (not recorded which). The clonotype was recovered from a man between 18 and 29 years old who had mild COVID-19 (a few samples of this study predate the infection). Cell type and time point are not known. The chain has TRBV14 and TRBJ1-1, with 9 bases identical to TRBD1. The CDR3 DNA follows: TGTGCCAGCAGCTACCGGGACAGGGTCCCTGAAGCTTTCTTT. Protein product: CASSYRDRVPEAFF.